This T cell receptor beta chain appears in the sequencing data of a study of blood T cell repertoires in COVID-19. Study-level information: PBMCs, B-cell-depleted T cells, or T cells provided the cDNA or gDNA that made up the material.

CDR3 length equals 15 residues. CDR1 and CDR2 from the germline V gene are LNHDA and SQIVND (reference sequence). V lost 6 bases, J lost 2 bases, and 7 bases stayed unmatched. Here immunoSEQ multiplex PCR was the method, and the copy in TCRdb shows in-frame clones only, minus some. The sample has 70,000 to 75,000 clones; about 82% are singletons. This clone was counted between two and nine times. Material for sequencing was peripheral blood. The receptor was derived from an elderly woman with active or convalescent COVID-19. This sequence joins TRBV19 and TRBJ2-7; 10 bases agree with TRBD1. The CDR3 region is CASSRDRGAAYEQYF. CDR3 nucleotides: TGTGCCAGTAGCAGGGACAGGGGAGCCGCCTACGAGCAGTACTTC.